This T cell receptor (beta chain) was found in a study of blood T cells in healthy people across ages. This clonotype was seen only a few times. This CDR3 has 16 residues. The V gene end was trimmed by 1 base and the J gene end by 6 bases; junction bases not matched to a gene: 10. Germline CDR1 reads SGHTA; CDR2 reads FQGTGA. Next came a second PCR, run for about 7 to 11 cycles, which used a sample-barcoded 5' primer along with a J-beta primer mix. Each CDR3 protein is one row after TCRdb ran MiXCR on the 5' RACE reads. The top ten clones hold over 10% of a sample with 850,000 to 1,100,000 distinct CDR3 sequences, roughly two fifths of them seen once.

The source material was blood. The V gene is TRBV7-3, the J gene TRBJ1-2, with 8 bases aligning to TRBD1. The TCR sequence derives from a man aged 18-30 years in good health. CDR3 sequence: CASSLNAGDRSDGYTF. Here the CDR3 DNA reads TGTGCCAGCAGCTTAAACGCAGGGGACAGGTCGGATGGCTACACCTTC.